This TCR beta chain is drawn from a study of human T cells and chemical hapten exposure. This CDR3 has 15 amino acids. With 4 bases removed from V and 4 bases from J, the gap between germline ends came to 16 bases. Germline V lookup: CDR1 SGDLS, CDR2 YYNGEE. The time point is: pre-sensitization, week 0. Noted treatment: therapeutic diphenylcyclopropenone sensitization with weekly scalp DPC. TCRdb reprocessed the RACE reads via MiXCR and lists one record per CDR3 protein. The data hold about 120,000 distinct CDR3 sequences, with 13% observed a single time. This clonotype has at least ten counts. The V gene is TRBV9, the J gene TRBJ2-3; no clear D. This receptor was identified in a woman under 30 with alopecia areata. Some clones in this sample may be carry-over from other donors' samples. The material was whole blood, obtained in connection with sensitization to the hapten diphenylcyclopropenone (DPC). The CDR3 spells CASSPRQTFPDTQYF. CDR3 nucleotides: TGTGCCAGCAGCCCCCGGCAAACTTTCCCAGATACGCAGTATTTT.